The entry below describes one T cell receptor beta chain. Its antigen is unknown. The PCR ran on 60 Vbeta and 13 Jbeta primers. Using immunoSEQ multiplex PCR, the repertoire was profiled, and TCRdb retains in-frame clones only, with some absent. The sample carries some 200,000 clones, roughly 70% recorded once. This record belongs to a study of cytomegalovirus exposure and HLA in healthy donors. Whole-study findings and limits: Among TCR beta chains, those listed as cytomegalovirus-associated numbered some 170.

The V end was cut by 2 bases, the J end by 8 bases, with 10 bases between. The CDR3 has 12 amino acids. Looked up from germline, CDR1 is SGHTS and CDR2 is YDEGEE. The TCR was taken from a man aged 35-49 years in good health and CMV-seropositive. The V call is TRBV5-8, the J call TRBJ1-2; D is undetermined. Sample: PBMCs. The CDR3 loop reads CASSFRQLGYTF. DNA of the CDR3: TGTGCCAGCAGCTTCAGGCAACTCGGCTACACCTTC.